Below are 20 T cell receptor beta chains sequenced from a single sample in a study of blood T cell repertoires in COVID-19. Libraries were prepared by immunoSEQ multiplex PCR; TCRdb keeps only in-frame clonotypes and omits some of them. The sample carries 150,000 or so clones, approximately 86% recorded once. The sequenced sample consisted of PBMCs or T cells enriched from blood (not recorded which). These receptors came from a man aged 55 to 70 who had recovered from COVID-19.

The chain employs TRBV27 and TRBJ2-3, with D possibly matching TRBD1 (5 bases). Germline values: CDR1 MNHEY, CDR2 SMNVEV (reference sequence). The CDR3 runs 15 residues. With 3 bases removed from V and 2 bases from J, the gap between germline ends came to 12 bases. CDR3 loop: CASSFQGLDTDTQYF. Written as DNA, the CDR3 is TGTGCCAGCAGTTTTCAGGGATTAGACACAGATACGCAGTATTTT.

Many counts were recorded for this clone. J is TRBJ1-5 and V is TRBV15; 8 bases are a match to TRBD1. Germline CDR1 is LNHNV and CDR2 is YYDKDF (reference sequence). Unmatched junction bases numbered 10, after V lost 3 bases and J lost 6 bases. This CDR3 region has 16 residues. For the CDR3, the DNA is TGTGCCACCAGCAGCCTAGACAGGGGAGAGGGTCAGCCCCAGCATTTT. Its protein product is CATSSLDRGEGQPQHF.

This clone was observed a handful of times. The chain links TRBV11-2 to TRBJ1-1; D ambiguous. V was cut by 0 bases and J by 11 bases, with 13 bases left in between. This CDR3 comprises 13 residues. The germline V gene has CDR1 SGHAT and CDR2 FQNNGV. CDR3 bases: TGTGCCAGCAGCTTAGAAAGACAAGGGAGGGCTTTCTTT. Translated, it gives CASSLERQGRAFF. Variable domain in full (rest from reference TRBV11-2 and TRBJ1-1): EAGVAQSPRYKIIEKRQSVAFWCNPISGHATLYWYQQILGQGPKLLIQFQNNGVVDDSQLPKDRFSAERLKGVDSTLKIQPAKLEDSAVYLCASSLERQGRAFFGQGTRLTVV.

This clone was recorded a few times. The rearrangement joins TRBV10-3 to TRBJ1-1; D perhaps matches TRBD1 (6 bases). The germline gives CDR1 ENHRY, CDR2 SYGVKD. CDR3 size: 12 residues. V was cut by 5 bases and J by 5 bases, with 9 bases left in between. The CDR3 here is CAISMDSTEAFF. CDR3 nucleotide sequence: TGTGCCATCAGTATGGACAGTACTGAAGCTTTCTTT.

This clone came up once. This chain uses TRBV11-3 with TRBJ1-3; D is possibly TRBD1 (6 bases). Germline loops: CDR1 SGHNT, CDR2 YENEEA. Deletions cut 7 bases from V and 0 bases from J, with 19 bases between. The CDR3 consists of 17 residues. The CDR3 bases are TGTGCCAGCACCCCAAAGGGGACATACTTCTCTGGAAACACCATATATTTT. It is translated as CASTPKGTYFSGNTIYF.

The chain is built from TRBV19 and TRBJ1-5, with 7 bases fitting TRBD1. The CDR3 spans 16 residues. The V gene's germline CDR1 is LNHDA and CDR2 SQIVND (reference sequence). With V trimmed by 3 bases and J by 6 bases, 11 bases remained unmatched. The DNA of the CDR3 is TGTGCCAGTAGTATCGGATTGACAGGGTCCGGTCAGCCCCAGCATTTT. Translation gives CASSIGLTGSGQPQHF. Looking up the rest from reference TRBV19 and TRBJ1-5 gives the full variable domain: DGGITQSPKYLFRKEGQNVTLSCEQNLNHDAMYWYRQDPGQGLRLIYYSQIVNDFQKGDIAEGYSVSREKKESFPLTVTSAQKNPTAFYLCASSIGLTGSGQPQHFGDGTRLSIL.

This chain joins TRBV3-1 (or the pseudogene TRBV3-2) and TRBJ1-3; D remains ambiguous. Germline CDR1 LGHDT, CDR2 YNNKEL (reference sequence). The CDR3 contains 14 residues. V gave up 4 bases and J gave up 5 bases, with 12 bases separating them. The DNA of the CDR3 is TGTGCCAGCAGCCCCTCGGAGGGTCGAAACACCATATATTTT. It specifies CASSPSEGRNTIYF.

The chain carries TRBV19 and TRBJ1-5; D uncertain. The CDR3 covers 16 residues. Germline V gene sequence: CDR1 LNHDA, CDR2 SQIVND (reference sequence). Trimming left V 4 bases short and J 3 bases short, with 16 bases between. CDR3 sequence: CASSRWRGRNNQPQHF. DNA of the CDR3: TGTGCCAGTAGTAGATGGCGCGGTCGAAACAATCAGCCCCAGCATTTT.

The chain carries TRBV27 and TRBJ2-7; D possibly corresponds to TRBD1 (6 bases). CDR1 MNHEY and CDR2 SMNVEV come from the germline V gene (reference sequence). V lost 3 bases and J lost 6, with 15 bases in between. The length of the CDR3 is 14 residues. The CDR3 protein is CASSFNGDTREQYF. DNA for the CDR3: TGTGCCAGCAGTTTTAACGGGGACACCCGCGAGCAGTACTTC.

The V call is TRBV4-1, the J call TRBJ2-3; TRBD2 matches at 11 bases. Trimming removed 1 base from V and 2 bases from J; junction bases left unmatched: 5. The CDR3 has 17 amino acids. Germline loops: CDR1 MGHRA, CDR2 YSYEKL. CDR3 nucleotide sequence: TGCGCCAGCAGCCAAGCTGGACTAGCGGGCCACACAGATACGCAGTATTTT. This encodes CASSQAGLAGHTDTQYF.

The chain joins TRBV11-3 to TRBJ1-1, with a weak D call TRBD1 (5 bases). CDR3 length: 15 residues. The V gene's germline CDR1 is SGHNT and CDR2 YENEEA. Deletions cut 5 bases from V and 0 bases from J, with 13 bases between. The CDR3 DNA is TGTGCCAGCAGCCCCTCAGGGAACGTGAACACTGAAGCTTTCTTT. Translating it yields CASSPSGNVNTEAFF.

The V call is TRBV5-6, the J call TRBJ1-2, with D possibly being TRBD1 (5 bases). The CDR3 covers 13 residues. Trimming shortened V by 0 bases and J by 7 bases, and 10 bases separated the two germline ends. CDR1 and CDR2 from the germline V gene are SGHDT and YYEEEE. This CDR3 reads CASSLGRQGGYTF. The CDR3 nucleotides are TGTGCCAGCAGCTTGGGTCGGCAGGGTGGCTACACCTTC.

By sample fraction, this clone is medium-sized. The chain is built from TRBV11-2 and TRBJ2-2; 10 bases are a match to TRBD1. The CDR3 runs 14 residues. In germline, CDR1 is SGHAT, CDR2 FQNNGV. V was pared by 5 bases and J by 6 bases, with 3 bases of the junction left unmatched. The CDR3 region is CASSPTGGPGELFF. CDR3 bases: TGTGCCAGCAGCCCGACAGGGGGCCCCGGGGAGCTGTTTTTT.

The rearrangement uses TRBV20-1 and TRBJ1-5; a weak D match, TRBD1 (6 bases). V was trimmed by 3 bases and J by 7 bases, leaving 22 bases between them. Germline lookup yields CDR1 DFQATT and CDR2 SNEGSKA (reference sequence). This CDR3 is built from 16 residues. The chain's CDR3 is CSASSDLNRVRQPQHF. CDR3 DNA sequence: TGCAGTGCTAGTTCGGACCTAAACAGGGTGAGGCAGCCCCAGCATTTT.

The V and J genes are TRBV2 and TRBJ2-1, with D maybe TRBD2 (6 bases). Germline loops: CDR1 SNHLY, CDR2 FYNNEI. The CDR3 is 12 amino acids. The ends were cut back, 8 bases at V and 7 bases at J, with 12 bases in the middle. The DNA of the CDR3 is TGTGCCAGCTACCGGGAGAGGAATGAGCAGTTCTTC. This gives the protein CASYRERNEQFF.

V and J are TRBV3-1 (or the pseudogene TRBV3-2) and TRBJ1-1; 9 nucleotides match TRBD1. V trimming: 1 base; J trimming: 4 bases; junction bases outside the gene matches: 4. The V gene's germline CDR1 is LGHDT and CDR2 YNNKEL (reference sequence). The CDR3 has 15 amino acids. The CDR3 reads CASSQVTGGVTEAFF. DNA of the CDR3: TGTGCCAGCAGCCAAGTAACAGGGGGCGTCACTGAAGCTTTCTTT.

In the case of this clone: The same CDR3 is also encoded by other DNA sequences in this sample. The gene calls are TRBV5-6 and TRBJ2-5; D possibly corresponds to TRBD1 (5 bases). V was trimmed by 2 bases and J by 5 bases, leaving 10 bases between them. Germline-derived CDR1 and CDR2 are SGHDT and YYEEEE. The CDR3 extends over 13 amino acids. The CDR3 DNA follows: TGTGCCAGCAGCTTAGGGGTTGGGGAGACCCAGTACTTC. Protein: CASSLGVGETQYF. The whole variable domain, filled in from reference TRBV5-6 and TRBJ2-5, reads DAGVTQSPTHLIKTRGQQVTLRCSPKSGHDTVSWYQQALGQGPQFIFQYYEEEERQRGNFPDRFSGHQFPNYSSELNVNALLLGDSALYLCASSLGVGETQYFGPGTRLLVL.

J is TRBJ1-2 and V is TRBV28; 7 nucleotides match TRBD1. V dropped 7 bases and J dropped 1; count of bases not matched to a gene: 12. In germline, CDR1 is MDHEN, CDR2 SYDVKM. The CDR3 runs 16 residues. This CDR3 reads CASIKTGDHHNYGYTF. The CDR3 region has the DNA TGTGCCAGCATTAAAACAGGGGACCACCATAACTATGGCTACACCTTC.

This sequence joins TRBV12-5 and TRBJ2-5; 7 bases fit TRBD1. There are 12 residues in the CDR3. V lost 5 bases and J lost 5; bases outside the gene matches: 2. Germline CDR1 is LGHNT and CDR2 is FRNRAP. CDR3 sequence (DNA): TGTGCTAGTGGTGAACAGGGGGAGACCCAGTACTTC. Translation gives CASGEQGETQYF. Based on the CDR3 plus reference TRBV12-5 and TRBJ2-5, the full variable domain is DARVTQTPRHKVTEMGQEVTMRCQPILGHNTVFWYRQTMMQGLELLAYFRNRAPLDDSGMPKDRFSAEMPDATLATLKIQPSEPRDSAVYFCASGEQGETQYFGPGTRLLVL.

This chain connects TRBV27 to TRBJ2-2; possible D gene TRBD2, 7 bases. V was trimmed by 0 bases and J by 5 bases, leaving 10 bases between them. Germline CDR1 is MNHEY and CDR2 is SMNVEV (reference sequence). CDR3 length: 15 residues. The CDR3: CASSLSGGQTGELFF. CDR3 DNA sequence: TGTGCCAGCAGTTTATCGGGGGGGCAAACCGGGGAGCTGTTTTTT.